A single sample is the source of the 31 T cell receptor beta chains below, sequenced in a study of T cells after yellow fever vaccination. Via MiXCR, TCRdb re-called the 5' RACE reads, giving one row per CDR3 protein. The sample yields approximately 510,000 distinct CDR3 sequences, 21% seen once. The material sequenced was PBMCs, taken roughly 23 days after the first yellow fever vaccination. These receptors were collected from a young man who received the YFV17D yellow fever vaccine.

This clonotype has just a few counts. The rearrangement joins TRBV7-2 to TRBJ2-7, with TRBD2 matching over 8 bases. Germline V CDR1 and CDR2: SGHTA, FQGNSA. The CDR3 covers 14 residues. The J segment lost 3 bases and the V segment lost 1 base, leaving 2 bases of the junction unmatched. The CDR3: CASSLVRGGYEQYF. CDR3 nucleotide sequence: TGTGCCAGCAGCTTAGTTCGGGGGGGCTACGAGCAGTACTTC.

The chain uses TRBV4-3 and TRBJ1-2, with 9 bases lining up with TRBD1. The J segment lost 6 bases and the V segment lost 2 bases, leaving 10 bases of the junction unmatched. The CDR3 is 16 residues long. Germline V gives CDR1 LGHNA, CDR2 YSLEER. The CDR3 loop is CASSQIGQGPSNGYTF. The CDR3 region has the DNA TGCGCCAGCAGCCAAATCGGACAGGGGCCATCGAATGGCTACACCTTC.

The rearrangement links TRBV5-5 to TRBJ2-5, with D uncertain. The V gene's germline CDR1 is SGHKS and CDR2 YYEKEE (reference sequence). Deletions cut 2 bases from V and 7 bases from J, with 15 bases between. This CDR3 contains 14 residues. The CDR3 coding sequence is TGTGCCAGCAGCTTAACTACCCACTCAGGGACCCAGTACTTC. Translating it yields CASSLTTHSGTQYF.

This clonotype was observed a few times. The CDR3 region has the DNA TGTGCCAGCAGTTCGGACAGGAGTTGGAACGAGCAGTACGTC. Translation: CASSSDRSWNEQYV. The V call is TRBV6-2 or TRBV6-3, the J call TRBJ2-7, with 7 bases lining up with TRBD1. J gave up 5 bases and V 4 bases, and 8 bases lay outside the gene matches. The CDR3 totals 14 residues. Germline V gene lookup returns CDR1 MNHEY and CDR2 SVGEGT.

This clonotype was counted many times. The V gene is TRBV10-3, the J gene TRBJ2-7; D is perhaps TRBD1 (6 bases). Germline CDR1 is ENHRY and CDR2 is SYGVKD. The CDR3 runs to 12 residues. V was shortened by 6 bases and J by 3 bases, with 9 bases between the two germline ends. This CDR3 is CAISPGHYEQYF. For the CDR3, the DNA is TGTGCCATCAGCCCGGGACACTACGAGCAGTACTTC.

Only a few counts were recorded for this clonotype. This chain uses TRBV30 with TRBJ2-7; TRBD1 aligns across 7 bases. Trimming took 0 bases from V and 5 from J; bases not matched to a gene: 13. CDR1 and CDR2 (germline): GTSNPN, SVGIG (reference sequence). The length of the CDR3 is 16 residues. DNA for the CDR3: TGTGCCTGGAGTGTACATCAGGACAGGCCCCGGGACGAGCAGTACTTC. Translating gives CAWSVHQDRPRDEQYF.

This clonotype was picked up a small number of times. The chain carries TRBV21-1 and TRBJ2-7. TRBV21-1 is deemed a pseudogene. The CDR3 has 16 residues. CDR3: CASTTCLTAGTYEQYV. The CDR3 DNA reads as TGTGCCAGCACCACTTGTTTAACTGCTGGGACCTACGAGCAGTACGTC.

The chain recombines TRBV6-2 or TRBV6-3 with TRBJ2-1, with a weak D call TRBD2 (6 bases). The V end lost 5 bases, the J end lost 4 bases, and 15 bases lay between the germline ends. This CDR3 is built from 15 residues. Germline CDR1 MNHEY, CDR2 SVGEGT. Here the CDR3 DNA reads TGTGCCAGCAGTCACCGGGACCTAGCGTACAATGAGCAGTTCTTC. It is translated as CASSHRDLAYNEQFF.

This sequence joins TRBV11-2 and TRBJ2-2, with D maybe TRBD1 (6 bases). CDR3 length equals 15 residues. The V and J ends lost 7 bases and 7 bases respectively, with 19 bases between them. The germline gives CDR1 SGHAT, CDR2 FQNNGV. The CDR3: CASKNPTGNHGELFF. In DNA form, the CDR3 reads TGTGCCAGCAAGAATCCTACAGGGAACCACGGGGAGCTGTTTTTT.

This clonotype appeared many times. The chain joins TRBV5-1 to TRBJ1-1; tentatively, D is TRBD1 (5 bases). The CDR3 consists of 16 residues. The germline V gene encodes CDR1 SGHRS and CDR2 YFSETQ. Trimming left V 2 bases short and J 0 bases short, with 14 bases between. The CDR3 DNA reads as TGCGCCAGCAGCTTCGGGGGGTCGAGTATGAACACTGAAGCTTTCTTT. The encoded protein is CASSFGGSSMNTEAFF.

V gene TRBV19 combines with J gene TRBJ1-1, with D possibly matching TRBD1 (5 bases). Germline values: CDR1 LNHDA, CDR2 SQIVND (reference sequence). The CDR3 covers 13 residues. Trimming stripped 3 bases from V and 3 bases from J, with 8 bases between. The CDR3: CASSIGGYTEAFF. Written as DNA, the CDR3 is TGTGCCAGTAGTATTGGGGGGTACACTGAAGCTTTCTTT.

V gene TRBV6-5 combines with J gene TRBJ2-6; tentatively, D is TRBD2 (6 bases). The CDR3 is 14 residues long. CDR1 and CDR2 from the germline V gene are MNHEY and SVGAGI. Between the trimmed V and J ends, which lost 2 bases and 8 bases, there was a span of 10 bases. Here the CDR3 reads CASSYGGETNVLTF. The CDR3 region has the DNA TGTGCCAGCAGTTACGGCGGGGAGACCAACGTCCTGACTTTC.

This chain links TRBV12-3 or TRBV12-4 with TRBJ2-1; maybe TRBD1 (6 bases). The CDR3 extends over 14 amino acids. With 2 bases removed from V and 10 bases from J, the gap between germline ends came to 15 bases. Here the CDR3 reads CASSLNLYQGEQFF. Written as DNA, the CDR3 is TGTGCCAGCAGTTTAAACCTTTATCAGGGGGAGCAGTTCTTC.

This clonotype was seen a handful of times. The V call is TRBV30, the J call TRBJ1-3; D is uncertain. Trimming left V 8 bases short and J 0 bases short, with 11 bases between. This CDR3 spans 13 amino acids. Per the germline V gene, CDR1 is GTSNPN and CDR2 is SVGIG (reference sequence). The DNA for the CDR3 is TGTGCCCTGGGGATGACCTCTGGAAACACCATATATTTT. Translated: CALGMTSGNTIYF. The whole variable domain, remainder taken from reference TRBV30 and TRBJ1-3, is SQTIHQWPATLVQPVGSPLSLECTVEGTSNPNLYWYRQAAGRGLQLLFYSVGIGQISSEVPQNLSASRPQDRQFILSSKKLLLSDSGFYLCALGMTSGNTIYFGEGSWLTVV.

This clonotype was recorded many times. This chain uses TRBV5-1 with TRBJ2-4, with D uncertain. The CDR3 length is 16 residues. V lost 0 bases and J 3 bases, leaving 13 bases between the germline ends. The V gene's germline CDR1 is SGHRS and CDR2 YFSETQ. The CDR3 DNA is TGCGCCAGCAGCTTGGAAGTCCCATCTAACAAAAACATTCAGTACTTC. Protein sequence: CASSLEVPSNKNIQYF.

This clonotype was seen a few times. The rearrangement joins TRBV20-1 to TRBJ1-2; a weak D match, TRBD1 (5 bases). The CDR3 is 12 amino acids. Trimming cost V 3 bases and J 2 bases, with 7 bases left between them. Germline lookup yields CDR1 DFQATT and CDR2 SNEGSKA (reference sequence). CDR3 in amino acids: CSASRDNYGYTF. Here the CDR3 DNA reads TGCAGTGCTAGTCGGGACAACTATGGCTACACCTTC.

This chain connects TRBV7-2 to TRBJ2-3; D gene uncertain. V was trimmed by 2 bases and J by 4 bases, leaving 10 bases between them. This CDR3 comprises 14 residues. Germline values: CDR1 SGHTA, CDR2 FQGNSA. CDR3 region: CASSLKRAPDTQYF. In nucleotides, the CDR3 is TGTGCCAGCAGCTTAAAGCGAGCCCCAGATACGCAGTATTTT.

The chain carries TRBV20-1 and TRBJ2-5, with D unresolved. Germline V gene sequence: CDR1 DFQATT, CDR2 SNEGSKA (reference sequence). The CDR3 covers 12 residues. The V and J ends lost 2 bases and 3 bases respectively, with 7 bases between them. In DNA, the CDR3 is TGCAGTGCTAGAAGGTCAGAAGAGACCCAGTACTTC. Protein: CSARRSEETQYF.

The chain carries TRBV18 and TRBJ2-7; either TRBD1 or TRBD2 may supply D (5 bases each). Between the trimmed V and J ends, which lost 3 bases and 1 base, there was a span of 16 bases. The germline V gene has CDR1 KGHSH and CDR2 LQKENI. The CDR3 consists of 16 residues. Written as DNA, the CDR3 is TGTGCCAGCTCACCTCCACACGGGACGGAATCCTACGAGCAGTACTTC. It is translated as CASSPPHGTESYEQYF. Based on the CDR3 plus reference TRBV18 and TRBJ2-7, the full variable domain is NAGVMQNPRHLVRRRGQEARLRCSPMKGHSHVYWYRQLPEEGLKFMVYLQKENIIDESGMPKERFSAEFPKEGPSILRIQQVVRGDSAAYFCASSPPHGTESYEQYFGPGTRLTVT.

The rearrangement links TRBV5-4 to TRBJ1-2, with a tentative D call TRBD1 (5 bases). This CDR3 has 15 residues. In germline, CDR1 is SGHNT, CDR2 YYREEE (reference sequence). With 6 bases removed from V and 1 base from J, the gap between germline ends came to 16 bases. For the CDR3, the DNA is TGTGCCAGCACCACTGAGGGGTCCCTTAACTATGGCTACACCTTC. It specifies CASTTEGSLNYGYTF.

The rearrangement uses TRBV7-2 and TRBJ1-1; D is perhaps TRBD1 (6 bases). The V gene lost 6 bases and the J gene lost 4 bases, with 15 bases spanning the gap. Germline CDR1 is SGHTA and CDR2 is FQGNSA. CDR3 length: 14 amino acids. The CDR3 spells CASRTGNDRTEAFF. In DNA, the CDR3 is TGTGCCAGCAGAACAGGGAACGATCGCACTGAAGCTTTCTTT. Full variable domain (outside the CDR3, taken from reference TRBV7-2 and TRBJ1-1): GAGVSQSPSNKVTEKGKDVELRCDPISGHTALYWYRQSLGQGLEFLIYFQGNSAPDKSGLPSDRFSAERTGGSVSTLTIQRTQQEDSAVYLCASRTGNDRTEAFFGQGTRLTVV.

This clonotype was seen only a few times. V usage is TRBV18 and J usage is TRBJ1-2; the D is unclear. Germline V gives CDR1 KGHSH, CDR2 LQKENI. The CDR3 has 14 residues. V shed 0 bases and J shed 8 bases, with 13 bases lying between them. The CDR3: CASSPPARLMGYTF. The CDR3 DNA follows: TGTGCCAGCTCACCACCGGCTCGATTAATGGGCTACACCTTC.

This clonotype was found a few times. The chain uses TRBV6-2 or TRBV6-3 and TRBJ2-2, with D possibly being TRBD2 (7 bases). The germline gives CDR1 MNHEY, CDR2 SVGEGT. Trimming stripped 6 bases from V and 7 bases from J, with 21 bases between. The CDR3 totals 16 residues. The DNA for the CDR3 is TGTGCCAGCAGCCCGGCGGGGGCGGGCCACATCGGGGAGCTGTTTTTT. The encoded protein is CASSPAGAGHIGELFF.

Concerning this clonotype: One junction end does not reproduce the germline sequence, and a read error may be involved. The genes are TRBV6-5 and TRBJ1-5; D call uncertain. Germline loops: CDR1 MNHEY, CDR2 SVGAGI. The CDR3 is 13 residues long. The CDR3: CASSSPGKQPQHF. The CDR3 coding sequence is TGTGCCAGCAGTTCTCCGGGCAAACAGCCCCAGCATTTT.

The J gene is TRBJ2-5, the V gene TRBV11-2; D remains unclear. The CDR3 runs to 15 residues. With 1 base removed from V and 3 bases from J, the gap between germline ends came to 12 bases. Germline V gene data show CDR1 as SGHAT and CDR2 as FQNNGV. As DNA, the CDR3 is TGTGCCAGCAGCTTAGTTAAGGGCCTTAAAGAGACCCAGTACTTC. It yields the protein CASSLVKGLKETQYF.

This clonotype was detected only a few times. The CDR3 nucleotides read TGTGCCATCAGTGAGCGGGGGGGCGTCAATGAGCAGTTCTTC. Translating gives CAISERGGVNEQFF. The chain links TRBV10-3 to TRBJ2-1; 8 bases fit TRBD2. In germline, CDR1 is ENHRY, CDR2 SYGVKD. V was clipped by 2 bases and J by 6 bases; unmatched bases: 3. The CDR3 contains 14 residues.

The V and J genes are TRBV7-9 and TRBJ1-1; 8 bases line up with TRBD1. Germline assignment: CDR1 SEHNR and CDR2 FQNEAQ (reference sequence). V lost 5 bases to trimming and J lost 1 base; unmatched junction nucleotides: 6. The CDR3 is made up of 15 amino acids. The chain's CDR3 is CASSVATGENTEAFF. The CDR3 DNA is TGTGCCAGCAGCGTGGCGACAGGGGAGAACACTGAAGCTTTCTTT.

The CDR3, as DNA: TGTGCCAGTACCATCCCAGTAGGCAATCAGCCCCAGCATTTT. Residues: CASTIPVGNQPQHF. The V call is TRBV19, the J call TRBJ1-5, with D uncertain. Germline CDR1 LNHDA, CDR2 SQIVND (reference sequence). Trimming removed 7 bases from V and 2 bases from J, with 12 bases in between. CDR3 length: 14 amino acids.

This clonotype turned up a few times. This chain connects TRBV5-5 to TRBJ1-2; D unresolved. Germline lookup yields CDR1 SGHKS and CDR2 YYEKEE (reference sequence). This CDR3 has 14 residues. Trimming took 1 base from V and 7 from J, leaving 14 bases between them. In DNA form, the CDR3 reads TGTGCCAGCAGCTTGATTCGCGGGGTCCCTGGCTACACCTTC. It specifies CASSLIRGVPGYTF.

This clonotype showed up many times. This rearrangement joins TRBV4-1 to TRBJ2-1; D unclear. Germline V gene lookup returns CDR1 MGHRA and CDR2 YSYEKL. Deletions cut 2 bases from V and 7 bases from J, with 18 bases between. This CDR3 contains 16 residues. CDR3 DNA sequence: TGCGCCAGCAGCCAACCCCTAAGGACGGGTCAAAATGAGCAGTTCTTC. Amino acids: CASSQPLRTGQNEQFF.

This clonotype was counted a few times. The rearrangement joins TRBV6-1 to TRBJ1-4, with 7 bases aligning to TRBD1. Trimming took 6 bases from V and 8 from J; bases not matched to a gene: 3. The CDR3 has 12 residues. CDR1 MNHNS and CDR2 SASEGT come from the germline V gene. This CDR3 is CASRRQGEKLFF. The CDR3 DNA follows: TGTGCCAGCAGAAGACAGGGAGAAAAACTGTTTTTT.